The 8 T cell receptor beta chains listed next were all sequenced from one sample in a study of cytomegalovirus exposure and HLA in healthy donors (dated by TCRdb to the late 2010s). Library prep was done by the immunoSEQ multiplex PCR assay. TCRdb re-hosts the immuneACCESS table, in-frame sequences only. Its copies lack some clones; in the studies checked, an unresolved V gene accounts for under half of them, and the cause for the rest is not known. The sample profile shows a few hundred thousand clones; 90% of them were found once. The ten largest clones add up to approximately 3.1% of the sample. Sequencing used PBMCs. These receptors all stem from a woman aged 25 to 45 in good health and CMV-seronegative.

This clone was detected only once. The chain carries TRBV2 and TRBJ2-1, with TRBD2 matching 12 bases. This CDR3 has 15 residues. Germline V CDR1 and CDR2: SNHLY, FYNNEI. Unmatched junction bases numbered 6, after V lost 5 bases and J lost 7 bases. The CDR3 DNA reads TGTGCCAGCAGTCTAGCGGGAGGGCCTAGGAATGAGCAGTTCTTC. This codes for CASSLAGGPRNEQFF.

This chain uses TRBV7-6 with TRBJ2-1; the match to TRBD2 covers 10 bases. V dropped 3 bases and J dropped 7; count of bases not matched to a gene: 3. Germline values: CDR1 SGHVS, CDR2 FNYEAQ. The length of the CDR3 is 14 residues. The CDR3 DNA is TGTGCCAGCAGCTTGGGACTAGCGAAGAATGAGCAGTTCTTC. Protein sequence: CASSLGLAKNEQFF.

This clone was counted only a few times. The chain is built from TRBV6-4 and TRBJ2-7; D unclear. Germline CDR1 and CDR2: MRHNA and SNTAGT. Trimming left V 8 bases short and J 2 bases short, with 13 bases between. The length of the CDR3 is 13 residues. The CDR3 region is CASRLAATYEQYF. The CDR3 DNA reads as TGTGCCAGCCGGCTGGCGGCGACCTACGAGCAGTACTTC.

The rearrangement links TRBV4-3 to TRBJ2-6; D gene ambiguous. V lost 1 base and J lost 3, with 25 bases in between. The length of the CDR3 is 21 residues. Looked up from germline, CDR1 is LGHNA and CDR2 is YSLEER. The CDR3 is CASSQVSMAAGFSGGANVLTF. CDR3 nucleotides: TGCGCCAGCAGCCAAGTCAGCATGGCGGCAGGCTTCTCTGGTGGGGCCAACGTCCTGACTTTC.

This clone was seen many times. This chain joins TRBV10-1 and TRBJ2-3; D is perhaps TRBD1 or TRBD2 (5 bases each). This CDR3 comprises 14 residues. V gave up 4 bases and J gave up 6 bases, with 14 bases separating them. Germline V gives CDR1 WNHNN, CDR2 SYGVQD (reference sequence). The CDR3 protein is CASSGGIGFDTQYF. The CDR3 region has the DNA TGCGCCAGCAGTGGGGGGATAGGGTTTGATACGCAGTATTTT.

This chain joins TRBV28 and TRBJ1-5; D possibly corresponds to TRBD1 (5 bases). This CDR3 comprises 11 residues. Trimming shortened V by 5 bases and J by 12 bases, and 11 bases separated the two germline ends. CDR1 is MDHEN, CDR2 SYDVKM, per germline. CDR3 nucleotide sequence: TGTGCCAGCAGTATTCCGGGACTCCAGCATTTT. Encoded protein: CASSIPGLQHF. The whole variable domain, remainder taken from reference TRBV28 and TRBJ1-5, is DVKVTQSSRYLVKRTGEKVFLECVQDMDHENMFWYRQDPGLGLRLIYFSYDVKMKEKGDIPEGYSVSREKKERFSLILESASTNQTSMYLCASSIPGLQHFGDGTRLSIL.

This clone was seen only a few times. The rearrangement joins TRBV2 to TRBJ1-1, with D unclear. Trimming left V 5 bases short and J 0 bases short, with 7 bases between. This CDR3 is built from 13 residues. CDR1 SNHLY and CDR2 FYNNEI come from the germline V gene. This CDR3 reads CASSSSMNTEAFF. The CDR3 DNA follows: TGTGCCAGCAGTTCTTCCATGAACACTGAAGCTTTCTTT.

The chain is built from TRBV13 and TRBJ1-1; D may be TRBD1 (6 bases). The germline gives CDR1 PRHDT, CDR2 FYEKMQ (reference sequence). The CDR3 extends over 14 amino acids. Trimming stripped 5 bases from V and 5 bases from J, with 15 bases between. CDR3 region: CASSQNRERTEAFF. Written as DNA, the CDR3 is TGTGCCAGCAGCCAAAACAGGGAGCGGACTGAAGCTTTCTTT.